A single sample is the source of the 25 T cell receptor beta chains below, sequenced in a study of beta chain features in type 1 diabetes. The whole isolated RNA underwent reverse transcription, so sequencing captured expressed TCRB transcripts. Using immunoSEQ multiplex PCR, the repertoire was profiled, and TCRdb retains in-frame clones only, with some absent. Here the sample spans about 240,000 clones, about 25% being singletons. The sample comprised central memory CD4+ T cells from blood. The receptor set was obtained from a man aged 30-40 years in good health.

The chain uses TRBV5-4 and TRBJ2-2, with TRBD2 as a possible D gene (6 bases). Germline assignment: CDR1 SGHNT and CDR2 YYREEE (reference sequence). V was pared by 3 bases and J by 2 bases, with 20 bases between. This CDR3 is built from 18 residues. The CDR3 is CASSSYYAGTPNTGELFF. DNA of the CDR3: TGTGCCAGCAGCTCCTACTATGCCGGGACTCCAAACACCGGGGAGCTGTTTTTT.

This clone was seen a few times. This chain links TRBV5-4 with TRBJ2-7; TRBD1 agrees at 8 bases. The V segment lost 3 bases and the J segment 5 bases; nucleotides outside the gene matches: 7. From germline, CDR1 is SGHNT and CDR2 YYREEE (reference sequence). This CDR3 region has 14 residues. The CDR3 sequence: CASSSSDRGDEQYF. Here the CDR3 DNA reads TGTGCCAGCAGCTCCTCCGACAGGGGCGACGAGCAGTACTTC.

This chain connects TRBV6-5 to TRBJ2-7, with 7 bases matching TRBD1. The V and J ends lost 4 bases and 3 bases, in that order; junction bases with no gene match: 3. The CDR3 runs to 13 residues. The germline V gene has CDR1 MNHEY and CDR2 SVGAGI. CDR3 sequence reads: CASSLTGLYEQYF. The CDR3 coding sequence is TGTGCCAGCAGTTTGACAGGGCTCTACGAGCAGTACTTC.

This clone came up a few times. The rearrangement links TRBV4-3 to TRBJ2-1; D possibly corresponds to TRBD1 (6 bases). Per germline, CDR1 LGHNA and CDR2 YSLEER. V lost 0 bases and J lost 4, with 10 bases in between. This CDR3 has 15 amino acids. CDR3 in amino acids: CASSQDRGVYNEQFF. The CDR3 DNA reads as TGCGCCAGCAGCCAAGACAGGGGAGTTTACAATGAGCAGTTCTTC.

The J gene is TRBJ1-5, the V gene TRBV30; D is unresolved. V lost 0 bases and J lost 4, with 7 bases in between. Germline V gene data show CDR1 as GTSNPN and CDR2 as SVGIG (reference sequence). The CDR3 runs to 13 residues. The CDR3 spells CAWSVEENQPQHF. CDR3 in DNA: TGTGCCTGGAGTGTGGAGGAAAATCAGCCCCAGCATTTT.

This clone was detected many times. J is TRBJ2-5 and V is TRBV15, with 7 bases that match TRBD2. Germline V gene lookup returns CDR1 LNHNV and CDR2 YYDKDF (reference sequence). The CDR3 has 14 residues. J was trimmed by 2 bases and V by 5 bases; bases with no gene match: 5. The CDR3 nucleotides read TGTGCCACCAGCCGGGGGGAGCGTCAAGAGACCCAGTACTTC. It encodes CATSRGERQETQYF.

The chain is built from TRBV6-4 and TRBJ2-3; D might be TRBD2 (6 bases). The CDR3 totals 16 residues. CDR1 is MRHNA and CDR2 is SNTAGT in the germline V gene. V lost 6 bases and J lost 4, with 20 bases in between. This CDR3 is CASRANAGSFSDTQYF. DNA for the CDR3: TGTGCCAGCAGGGCGAATGCGGGATCTTTTTCAGATACGCAGTATTTT.

On this clone itself: The sample holds other DNA sequences that translate to the same CDR3. The chain combines TRBV5-1 with TRBJ1-2; 7 bases are shared with TRBD1. CDR3 length: 12 amino acids. Germline lookup yields CDR1 SGHRS and CDR2 YFSETQ. J was trimmed by 4 bases and V by 4 bases; bases with no gene match: 1. CDR3 in DNA: TGCGCCAGCAGCCGGGACAGCTATGGCTACACCTTC. Translating gives CASSRDSYGYTF.

This clone was detected only a few times. This chain links TRBV6-5 with TRBJ1-4, with a weak D call TRBD1 (6 bases). The CDR3 covers 14 residues. Germline CDR1 MNHEY, CDR2 SVGAGI. V was clipped by 2 bases and J by 8 bases, with 12 bases between them. CDR3 DNA: TGTGCCAGCAGTTACGGCAGGGGAGGGGAAAAACTGTTTTTT. This translates into CASSYGRGGEKLFF.

The gene calls are TRBV4-1 and TRBJ2-2; maybe TRBD2 (6 bases). Germline loops: CDR1 MGHRA, CDR2 YSYEKL. The V end lost 1 base, the J end lost 5 bases, and 17 bases lay between the germline ends. The CDR3 covers 17 residues. CDR3 sequence: CASSQGTGNSGTGELFF. The CDR3 bases are TGCGCCAGCAGCCAAGGGACGGGGAATAGCGGAACCGGGGAGCTGTTTTTT.

This clone was counted only a few times. V usage is TRBV6-1 and J usage is TRBJ2-5; 9 bases map to TRBD1. J lost 4 bases, V lost 2 bases, and 2 bases had no gene match. Germline V CDR1 and CDR2: MNHNS, SASEGT. CDR3 size: 14 residues. The CDR3 sequence is CASSEHRGRETQYF. The CDR3 DNA reads as TGTGCCAGCAGTGAACACAGGGGGCGAGAGACCCAGTACTTC.

This chain uses TRBV5-1 with TRBJ1-6, with D unclear. Trimming took 4 bases from V and 10 from J, leaving 18 bases between them. Germline assignment: CDR1 SGHRS and CDR2 YFSETQ. CDR3 length: 15 amino acids. The chain's CDR3 is CASSQDGNWRSPLHF. DNA of the CDR3: TGCGCCAGCAGCCAGGACGGCAATTGGCGGTCACCCCTCCACTTT. The full variable domain, rest sourced from reference TRBV5-1 and TRBJ1-6, is KAGVTQTPRYLIKTRGQQVTLSCSPISGHRSVSWYQQTPGQGLQFLFEYFSETQRNKGNFPGRFSGRQFSNSRSEMNVSTLELGDSALYLCASSQDGNWRSPLHFGNGTRLTVT.

This chain uses TRBV5-1 with TRBJ2-3; possibly TRBD2 for D (6 bases). Trimming removed 0 bases at V and 2 bases at J, with 10 bases between. Germline V gene sequence: CDR1 SGHRS, CDR2 YFSETQ. CDR3 length equals 15 residues. Here the CDR3 reads CASSLERTTTDTQYF. In nucleotides, the CDR3 is TGCGCCAGCAGCTTGGAGCGGACTACCACAGATACGCAGTATTTT.

This clone was observed many times. The same CDR3 is also encoded by other DNA sequences in this sample. The chain joins TRBV15 to TRBJ2-1, with D perhaps TRBD2 (6 bases). Trimming shortened V by 5 bases and J by 4 bases, and 15 bases separated the two germline ends. This CDR3 comprises 15 residues. Germline V lookup: CDR1 LNHNV, CDR2 YYDKDF (reference sequence). DNA of the CDR3: TGTGCCACCAGCCTGACCCGGGACTCGTACAATGAGCAGTTCTTC. Translated, it gives CATSLTRDSYNEQFF.

V is TRBV14 and J is TRBJ1-5; 8 bases match TRBD1. CDR3 length: 16 amino acids. The germline CDR1 and CDR2 sequences are SGHDN and FVKESK. V dropped 2 bases and J dropped 2; count of bases not matched to a gene: 5. CDR3: CASSQLSQGGNQPQHF. As DNA, the CDR3 is TGTGCCAGCAGCCAACTGTCACAGGGGGGCAATCAGCCCCAGCATTTT.

This clone was recorded once. The rearrangement links TRBV5-6 to TRBJ2-7, with a tentative D call TRBD1 (5 bases). The CDR3 has 14 amino acids. V was pared by 0 bases and J by 3 bases, with 10 bases between. Germline V CDR1 and CDR2: SGHDT, YYEEEE. CDR3 protein: CASSLGRTHYEQYF. The DNA for the CDR3 is TGTGCCAGCAGCTTGGGACGGACACACTACGAGCAGTACTTC.

V and J are TRBV18 and TRBJ2-7; TRBD2 agrees at 7 bases. The CDR3 length is 13 residues. J was trimmed by 2 bases and V by 4 bases; bases with no gene match: 2. CDR1 and CDR2 from the germline V gene are KGHSH and LQKENI. Written as DNA, the CDR3 is TGTGCCAGCTCACTCGGGAGGCCCTACGAGCAGTACTTC. This sequence encodes CASSLGRPYEQYF.

V gene TRBV30 combines with J gene TRBJ2-5; D not certain. The J call could be wrong; TRBJ2-7 is a better fit for the DNA end. CDR1 GTSNPN and CDR2 SVGIG come from the germline V gene (reference sequence). This CDR3 is 12 amino acids long. Here the CDR3 reads CAWAPRLYEQYF. The CDR3 coding sequence is TGTGCCTGGGCCCCCCGCCTCTACGAGCAGTACTTC.

The J gene is TRBJ2-7, the V gene TRBV9, with 13 nucleotides matching TRBD2. Per the germline V gene, CDR1 is SGDLS and CDR2 is YYNGEE. V was pared by 4 bases and J by 3 bases, with 4 bases of the junction left unmatched. The CDR3 spans 15 residues. The CDR3 sequence is CASSPGTSGIYEQYF. CDR3 in DNA: TGTGCCAGCAGCCCCGGGACTAGCGGGATCTACGAGCAGTACTTC.

V is TRBV19 and J is TRBJ2-3, with 10 bases that match TRBD1. The CDR3 loop spans 15 amino acids. V shed 7 bases and J 6 bases; nucleotides not matched to a gene: 10. The V gene's germline CDR1 is LNHDA and CDR2 SQIVND (reference sequence). CDR3 protein: CASTGGQGDRDTQYF. The CDR3 DNA sequence: TGTGCCAGTACTGGAGGACAGGGGGACCGGGATACGCAGTATTTT.

This clone has more than one count but fewer than ten. The chain couples TRBV19 to TRBJ1-5; D gene ambiguous. The germline V gene has CDR1 LNHDA and CDR2 SQIVND (reference sequence). The V and J ends lost 4 bases and 8 bases respectively, with 12 bases between them. The CDR3 has 13 amino acids. The CDR3 sequence: CASSRGLIEPQHF. The CDR3 region has the DNA TGTGCCAGTAGTAGAGGACTGATTGAGCCCCAGCATTTT.

The rearrangement uses TRBV27 and TRBJ2-7; possible D gene TRBD2, 6 bases. V lost 6 bases, J lost 0 bases, and 12 bases lay in between. Germline CDR1 reads MNHEY; CDR2 reads SMNVEV (reference sequence). This CDR3 is built from 14 residues. CDR3: CASSLVGGSYEQYF. The CDR3 coding sequence is TGTGCCAGCAGCCTCGTGGGGGGCTCCTACGAGCAGTACTTC.

The table lists this clone with a few counts. The CDR3 DNA follows: TGTGCCAGCAGCCCCGGGAGAGCGTATGAAAAACTGTTTTTT. Translation: CASSPGRAYEKLFF. This chain uses TRBV7-8 with TRBJ1-4; no clear D. The CDR3 totals 14 residues. The germline V gene has CDR1 SGHVS and CDR2 FQNEAQ. The ends were cut back, 5 bases at V and 6 bases at J, with 13 bases in the middle. The whole variable domain, filled in from reference TRBV7-8 and TRBJ1-4, reads GAGVSQSPRYKVAKRGQDVALRCDPISGHVSLFWYQQALGQGPEFLTYFQNEAQLDKSGLPSDRFFAERPEGSVSTLKIQRTQQEDSAVYLCASSPGRAYEKLFFGSGTQLSVL.

The V and J genes are TRBV7-7 and TRBJ2-1, with a possible D match to TRBD1 (6 bases). V lost 1 base to trimming and J lost 8 bases, with 18 bases between them. CDR1 SSHAT and CDR2 FNYEAQ come from the germline V gene (reference sequence). The CDR3 is made up of 16 amino acids. CDR3: CASSLDRRQGLHEQFF. In nucleotides, the CDR3 is TGTGCCAGCAGCTTAGATAGGCGCCAGGGGTTACATGAGCAGTTCTTC.

The rearrangement links TRBV14 to TRBJ2-3; TRBD2 matches 7 bases. Germline loops: CDR1 SGHDN, CDR2 FVKESK. The CDR3 runs to 14 residues. Unmatched junction bases numbered 1, after V lost 3 bases and J lost 1 base. The CDR3 sequence: CASSHAGGTDTQYF. CDR3 DNA: TGTGCCAGCAGCCATGCGGGGGGCACAGATACGCAGTATTTT.